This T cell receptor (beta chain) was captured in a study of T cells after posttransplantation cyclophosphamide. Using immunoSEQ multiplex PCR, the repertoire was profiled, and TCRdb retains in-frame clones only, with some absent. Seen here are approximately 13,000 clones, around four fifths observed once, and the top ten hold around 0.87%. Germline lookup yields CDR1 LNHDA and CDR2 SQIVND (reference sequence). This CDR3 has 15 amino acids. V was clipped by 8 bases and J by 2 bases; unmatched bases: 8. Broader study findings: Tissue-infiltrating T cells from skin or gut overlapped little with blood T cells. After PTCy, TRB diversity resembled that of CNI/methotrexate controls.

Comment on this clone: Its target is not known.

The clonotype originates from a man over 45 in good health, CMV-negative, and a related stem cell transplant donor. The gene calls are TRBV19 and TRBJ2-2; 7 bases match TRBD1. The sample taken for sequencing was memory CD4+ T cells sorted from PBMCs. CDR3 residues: CASEARDRNTGELFF. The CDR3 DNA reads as TGTGCCAGTGAAGCCCGGGACAGAAACACCGGGGAGCTGTTTTTT.